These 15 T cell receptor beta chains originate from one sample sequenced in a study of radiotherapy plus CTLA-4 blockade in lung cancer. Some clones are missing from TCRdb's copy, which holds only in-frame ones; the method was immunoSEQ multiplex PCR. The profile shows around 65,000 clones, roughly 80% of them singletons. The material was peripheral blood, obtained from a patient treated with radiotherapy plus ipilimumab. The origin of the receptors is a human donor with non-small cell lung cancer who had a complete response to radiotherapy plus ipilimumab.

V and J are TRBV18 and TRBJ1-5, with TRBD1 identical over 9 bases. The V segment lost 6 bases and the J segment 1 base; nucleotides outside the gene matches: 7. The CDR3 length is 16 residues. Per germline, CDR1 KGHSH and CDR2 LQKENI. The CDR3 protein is CASSTGQGGSNQPQHF. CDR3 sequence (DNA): TGTGCCAGCTCCACGGGACAGGGCGGCAGCAATCAGCCCCAGCATTTT. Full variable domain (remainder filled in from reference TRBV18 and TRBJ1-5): NAGVMQNPRHLVRRRGQEARLRCSPMKGHSHVYWYRQLPEEGLKFMVYLQKENIIDESGMPKERFSAEFPKEGPSILRIQQVVRGDSAAYFCASSTGQGGSNQPQHFGDGTRLSIL.

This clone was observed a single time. CDR3 loop: CASSSRGLEQFF. CDR3 sequence (DNA): TGTGCCAGCAGCTCCAGGGGCCTTGAGCAGTTCTTC. The chain uses TRBV7-9 and TRBJ2-1, with D perhaps matching TRBD1 (6 bases). The CDR3 totals 12 residues. V was clipped by 4 bases and J by 9 bases, with 10 bases between them. Germline CDR1 reads SEHNR; CDR2 reads FQNEAQ (reference sequence).

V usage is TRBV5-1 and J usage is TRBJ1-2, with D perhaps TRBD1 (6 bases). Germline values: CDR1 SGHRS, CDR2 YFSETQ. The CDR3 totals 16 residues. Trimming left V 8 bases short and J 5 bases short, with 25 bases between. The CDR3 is CASSSLGTNKSYGYTF. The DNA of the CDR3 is TGCGCCAGTTCGTCCCTCGGGACAAATAAGAGTTATGGCTACACCTTC.

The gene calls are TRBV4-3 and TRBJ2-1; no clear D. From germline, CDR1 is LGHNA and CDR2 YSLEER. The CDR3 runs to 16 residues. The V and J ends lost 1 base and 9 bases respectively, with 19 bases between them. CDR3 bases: TGCGCCAGCAGCCAAGTTTTCGCTGCTAGTTCAGTTGAGCAGTTCTTC. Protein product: CASSQVFAASSVEQFF.

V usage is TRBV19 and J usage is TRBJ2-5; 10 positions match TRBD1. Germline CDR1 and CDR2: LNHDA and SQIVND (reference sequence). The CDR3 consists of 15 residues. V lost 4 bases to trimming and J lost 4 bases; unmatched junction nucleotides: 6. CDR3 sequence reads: CASSTRGQGRETQYF. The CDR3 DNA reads TGTGCCAGTAGTACTCGGGGACAGGGGAGAGAGACCCAGTACTTC. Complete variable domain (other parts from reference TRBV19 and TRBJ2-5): DGGITQSPKYLFRKEGQNVTLSCEQNLNHDAMYWYRQDPGQGLRLIYYSQIVNDFQKGDIAEGYSVSREKKESFPLTVTSAQKNPTAFYLCASSTRGQGRETQYFGPGTRLLVL.

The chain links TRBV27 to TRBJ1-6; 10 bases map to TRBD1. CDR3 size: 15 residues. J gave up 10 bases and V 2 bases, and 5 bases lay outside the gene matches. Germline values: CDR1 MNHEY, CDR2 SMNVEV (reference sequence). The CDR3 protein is CASSLVTGGESPLHF. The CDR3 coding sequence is TGTGCCAGCAGTTTAGTGACAGGGGGCGAGTCACCCCTCCACTTT.

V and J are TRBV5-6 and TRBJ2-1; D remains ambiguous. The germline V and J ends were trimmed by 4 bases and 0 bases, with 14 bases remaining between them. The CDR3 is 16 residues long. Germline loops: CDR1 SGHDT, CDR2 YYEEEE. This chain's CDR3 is CASSIRRPSSYNEQFF. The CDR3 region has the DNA TGTGCCAGCAGCATCCGACGGCCTAGCTCCTACAATGAGCAGTTCTTC.

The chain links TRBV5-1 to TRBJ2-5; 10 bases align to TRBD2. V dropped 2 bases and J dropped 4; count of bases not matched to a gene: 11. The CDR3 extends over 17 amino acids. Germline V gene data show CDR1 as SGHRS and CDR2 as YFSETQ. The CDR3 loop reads CASSFASGGPPGETQYF. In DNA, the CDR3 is TGCGCCAGCAGCTTCGCTAGCGGGGGACCACCGGGAGAGACCCAGTACTTC.

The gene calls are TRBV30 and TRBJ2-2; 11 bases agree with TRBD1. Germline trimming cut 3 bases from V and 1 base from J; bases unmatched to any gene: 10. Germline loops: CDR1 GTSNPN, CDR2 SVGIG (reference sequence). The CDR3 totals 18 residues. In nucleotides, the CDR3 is TGTGCCTGGAGAGCGGGACAGGGGGTTTACGTGAACACCGGGGAGCTGTTTTTT. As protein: CAWRAGQGVYVNTGELFF.

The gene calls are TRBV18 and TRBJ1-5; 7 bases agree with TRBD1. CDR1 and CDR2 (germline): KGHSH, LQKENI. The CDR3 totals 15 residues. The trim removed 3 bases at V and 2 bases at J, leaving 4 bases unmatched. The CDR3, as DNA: TGTGCCAGCTCACCTCCAGACAGGGGCAATCAGCCCCAGCATTTT. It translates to CASSPPDRGNQPQHF.

CDR3 nucleotides: TGCGCCAGCAGCTTTACTCCACTTGATCCGGGGGGCTACACCTTC. Its protein product is CASSFTPLDPGGYTF. The J gene is TRBJ1-2, the V gene TRBV5-1; D is uncertain. Germline CDR1 SGHRS, CDR2 YFSETQ. The CDR3 contains 15 residues. Trimming took off 2 bases at V and 8 bases at J, with 19 bases between the two ends.

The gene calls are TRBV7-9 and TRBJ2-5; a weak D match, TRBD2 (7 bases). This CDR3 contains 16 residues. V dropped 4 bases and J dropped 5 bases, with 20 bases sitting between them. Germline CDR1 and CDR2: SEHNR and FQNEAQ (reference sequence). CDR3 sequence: CASSWSWGGQYETQYF. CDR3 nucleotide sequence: TGTGCCAGCAGCTGGAGCTGGGGGGGCCAATATGAGACCCAGTACTTC.

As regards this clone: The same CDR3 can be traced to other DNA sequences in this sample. Here the CDR3 DNA reads TGCGCCAGCAGCCCCGGGACAGAATATGGCTACACCTTC. Amino acids: CASSPGTEYGYTF. The chain employs TRBV5-1 and TRBJ1-2; 7 bases align to TRBD1. There are 13 residues in the CDR3. V shed 4 bases and J 5 bases; nucleotides not matched to a gene: 5. Germline assignment: CDR1 SGHRS and CDR2 YFSETQ.

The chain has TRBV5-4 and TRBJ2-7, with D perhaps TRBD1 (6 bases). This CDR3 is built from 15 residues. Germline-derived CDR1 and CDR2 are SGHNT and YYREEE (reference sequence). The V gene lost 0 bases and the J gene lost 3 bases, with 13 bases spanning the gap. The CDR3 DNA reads TGTGCCAGCAGCTTGGGGTACGCAGGGGACTACGAGCAGTACTTC. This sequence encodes CASSLGYAGDYEQYF.

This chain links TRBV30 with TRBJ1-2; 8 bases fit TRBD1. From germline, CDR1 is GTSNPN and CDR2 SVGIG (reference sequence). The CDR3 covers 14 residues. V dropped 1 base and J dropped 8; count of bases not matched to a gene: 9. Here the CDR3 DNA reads TGTGCCTGGAGTGCCCACCAGGGGGCGGGGGGCTACACCTTC. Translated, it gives CAWSAHQGAGGYTF.